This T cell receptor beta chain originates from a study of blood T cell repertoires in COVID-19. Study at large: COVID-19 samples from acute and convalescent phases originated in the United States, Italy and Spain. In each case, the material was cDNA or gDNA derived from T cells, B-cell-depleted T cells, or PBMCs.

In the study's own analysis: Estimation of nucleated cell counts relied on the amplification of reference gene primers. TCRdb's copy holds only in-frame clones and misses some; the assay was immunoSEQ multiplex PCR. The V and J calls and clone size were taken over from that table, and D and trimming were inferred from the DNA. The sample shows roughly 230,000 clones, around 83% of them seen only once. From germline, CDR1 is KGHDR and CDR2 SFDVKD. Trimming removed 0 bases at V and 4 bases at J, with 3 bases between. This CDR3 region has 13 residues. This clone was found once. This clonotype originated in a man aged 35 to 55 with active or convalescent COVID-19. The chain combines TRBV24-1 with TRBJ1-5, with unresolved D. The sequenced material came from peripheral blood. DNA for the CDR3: TGTGCCACCAGTGATTTGCCTAATCAGCCCCAGCATTTT. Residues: CATSDLPNQPQHF.